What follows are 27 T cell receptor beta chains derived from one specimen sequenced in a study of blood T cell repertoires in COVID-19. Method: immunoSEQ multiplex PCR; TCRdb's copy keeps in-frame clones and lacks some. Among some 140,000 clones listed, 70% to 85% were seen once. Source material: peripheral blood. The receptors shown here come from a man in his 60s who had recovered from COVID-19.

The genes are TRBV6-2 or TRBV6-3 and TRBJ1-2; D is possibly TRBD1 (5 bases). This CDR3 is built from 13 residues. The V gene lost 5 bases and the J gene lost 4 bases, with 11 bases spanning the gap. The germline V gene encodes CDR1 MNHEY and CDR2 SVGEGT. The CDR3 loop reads CASSQGSGYGYTF. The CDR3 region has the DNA TGTGCCAGCAGTCAGGGCAGTGGCTATGGCTACACCTTC.

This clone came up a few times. The CDR3 spells CASTQQGVVGYNEQFF. CDR3 nucleotide sequence: TGTGCCAGCACTCAGCAGGGTGTGGTGGGGTACAATGAGCAGTTCTTC. The chain carries TRBV2 and TRBJ2-1; the D gene is possibly TRBD1 (5 bases). CDR3 size: 16 residues. Trimming took off 7 bases at V and 4 bases at J, with 20 bases between the two ends. Germline CDR1 is SNHLY and CDR2 is FYNNEI.

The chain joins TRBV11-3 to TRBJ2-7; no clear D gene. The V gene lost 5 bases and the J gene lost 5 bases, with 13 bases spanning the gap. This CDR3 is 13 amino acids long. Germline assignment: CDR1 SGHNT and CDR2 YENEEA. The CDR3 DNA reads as TGTGCCAGCAGCCCCTCCGGGTCCGACGAGCAGTACTTC. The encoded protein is CASSPSGSDEQYF. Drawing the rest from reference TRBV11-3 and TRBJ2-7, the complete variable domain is EAGVVQSPRYKIIEKKQPVAFWCNPISGHNTLYWYLQNLGQGPELLIRYENEEAVDDSQLPKDRFSAERLKGVDSTLKIQPAELGDSAVYLCASSPSGSDEQYFGPGTRLTVT.

This CDR3 reads CASSLSPSGRGEQFF. The CDR3 DNA reads TGTGCCAGCAGTTTAAGTCCTAGCGGGAGAGGAGAGCAGTTCTTC. The genes are TRBV28 and TRBJ2-1; 10 nucleotides match TRBD2. Trimming at V came to 2 bases and at J to 10 bases, leaving 8 bases not matched to a gene. Germline V lookup: CDR1 MDHEN, CDR2 SYDVKM. The CDR3 covers 15 residues.

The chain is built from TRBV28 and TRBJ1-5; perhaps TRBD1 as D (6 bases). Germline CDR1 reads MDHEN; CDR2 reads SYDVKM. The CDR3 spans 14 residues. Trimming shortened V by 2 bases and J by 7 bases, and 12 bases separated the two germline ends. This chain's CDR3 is CASSLEGERQPQHF. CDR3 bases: TGTGCCAGCAGTTTAGAGGGGGAAAGGCAGCCCCAGCATTTT. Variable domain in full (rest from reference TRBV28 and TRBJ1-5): DVKVTQSSRYLVKRTGEKVFLECVQDMDHENMFWYRQDPGLGLRLIYFSYDVKMKEKGDIPEGYSVSREKKERFSLILESASTNQTSMYLCASSLEGERQPQHFGDGTRLSIL.

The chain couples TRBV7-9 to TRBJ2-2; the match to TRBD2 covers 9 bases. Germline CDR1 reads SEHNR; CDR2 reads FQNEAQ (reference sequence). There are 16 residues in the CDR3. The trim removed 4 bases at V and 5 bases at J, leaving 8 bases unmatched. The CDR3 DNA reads TGTGCCAGCAGCTCCGGCAGGCTAGCGGGGACCGGGGAGCTGTTTTTT. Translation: CASSSGRLAGTGELFF.

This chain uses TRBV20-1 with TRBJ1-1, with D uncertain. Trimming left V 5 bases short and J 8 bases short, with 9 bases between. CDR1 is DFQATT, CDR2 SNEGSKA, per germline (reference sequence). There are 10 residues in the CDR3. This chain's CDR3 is CSAGVREAFF. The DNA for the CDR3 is TGCAGTGCTGGTGTGCGGGAAGCTTTCTTT.

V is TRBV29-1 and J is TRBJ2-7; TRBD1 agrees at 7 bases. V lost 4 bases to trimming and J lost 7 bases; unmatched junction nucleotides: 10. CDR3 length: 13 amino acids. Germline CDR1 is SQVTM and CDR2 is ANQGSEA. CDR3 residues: CSVGEQGLREQYF. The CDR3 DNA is TGCAGCGTTGGGGAACAGGGGCTTAGGGAGCAGTACTTC.

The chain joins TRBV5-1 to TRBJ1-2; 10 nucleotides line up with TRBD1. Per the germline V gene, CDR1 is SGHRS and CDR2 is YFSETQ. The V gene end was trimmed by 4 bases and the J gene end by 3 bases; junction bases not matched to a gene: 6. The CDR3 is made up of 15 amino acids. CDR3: CASSMTGGADYGYTF. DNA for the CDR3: TGCGCCAGCAGCATGACAGGGGGCGCAGACTATGGCTACACCTTC.

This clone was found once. CDR3 coding DNA: TGCGCCAGCAGCCAGGGACTAGCGGCTTTCGTGGGGGAGACCCAGTACTTC. Translated, it gives CASSQGLAAFVGETQYF. This rearrangement joins TRBV4-3 to TRBJ2-5, with 11 bases aligning to TRBD2. The CDR3 spans 17 residues. Unmatched junction bases numbered 11, after V lost 3 bases and J lost 5 bases. Germline V gene data show CDR1 as LGHNA and CDR2 as YSLEER.

CDR3 bases: TGTGCCAGCAGCCCCGGGACGGGAGGGCCGGGAAATGAGCAGTTCTTC. The encoded protein is CASSPGTGGPGNEQFF. The chain carries TRBV11-3 and TRBJ2-1; 8 positions agree with TRBD2. Trimming took 5 bases from V and 7 from J; bases not matched to a gene: 13. This CDR3 is 16 amino acids long. The germline V gene has CDR1 SGHNT and CDR2 YENEEA.

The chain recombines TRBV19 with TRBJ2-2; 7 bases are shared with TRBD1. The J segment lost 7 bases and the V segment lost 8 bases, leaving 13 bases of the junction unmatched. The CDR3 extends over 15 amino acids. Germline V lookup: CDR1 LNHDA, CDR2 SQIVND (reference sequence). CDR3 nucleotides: TGTGCCAGTTCAACAGGGGCCGTTGGTAGCGGGGAGCTGTTTTTT. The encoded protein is CASSTGAVGSGELFF.

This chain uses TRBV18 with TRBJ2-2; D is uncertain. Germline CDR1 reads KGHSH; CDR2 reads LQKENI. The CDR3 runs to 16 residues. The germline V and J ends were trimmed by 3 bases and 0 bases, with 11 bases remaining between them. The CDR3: CASSPTRHSNTGELFF. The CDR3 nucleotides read TGTGCCAGCTCACCGACAAGACATTCGAACACCGGGGAGCTGTTTTTT.

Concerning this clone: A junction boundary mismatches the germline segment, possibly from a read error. The chain's CDR3 is CASSPFRGARTIF. In DNA form, the CDR3 reads TGTGCCAGCAGCCCCTTTCGGGGGGCGAGGACCATCTTC. This chain connects TRBV5-4 to TRBJ2-1, with D perhaps matching TRBD2 (7 bases). Germline V gene data show CDR1 as SGHNT and CDR2 as YYREEE (reference sequence). This CDR3 contains 13 residues.

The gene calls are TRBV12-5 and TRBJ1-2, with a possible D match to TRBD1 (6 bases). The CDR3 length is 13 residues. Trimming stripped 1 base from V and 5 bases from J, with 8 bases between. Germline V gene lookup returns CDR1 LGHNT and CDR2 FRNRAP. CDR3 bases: TGTGCTAGTGGTTTGGGCACAGGGTATGGCTACACCTTC. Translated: CASGLGTGYGYTF.

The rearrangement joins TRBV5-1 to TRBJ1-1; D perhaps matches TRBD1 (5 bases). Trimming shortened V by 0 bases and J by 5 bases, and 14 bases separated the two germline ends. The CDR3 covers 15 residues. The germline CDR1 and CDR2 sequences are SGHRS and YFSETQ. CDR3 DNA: TGCGCCAGCAGCTTGGTACGGCAGGGTTTAACTGAAGCTTTCTTT. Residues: CASSLVRQGLTEAFF.

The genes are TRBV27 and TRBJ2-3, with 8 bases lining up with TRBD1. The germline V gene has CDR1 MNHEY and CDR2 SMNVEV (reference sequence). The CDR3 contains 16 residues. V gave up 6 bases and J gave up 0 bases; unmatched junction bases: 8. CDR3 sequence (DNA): TGTGCCAGCAGCTTTTCAGGGGGCAGGAGCACAGATACGCAGTATTTT. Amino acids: CASSFSGGRSTDTQYF.

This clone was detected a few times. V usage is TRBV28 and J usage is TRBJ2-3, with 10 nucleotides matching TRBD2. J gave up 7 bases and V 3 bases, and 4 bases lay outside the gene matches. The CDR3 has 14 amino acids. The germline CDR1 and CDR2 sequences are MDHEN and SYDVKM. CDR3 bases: TGTGCCAGCAGTTTCCCGACTAGCGGGTATACGCAGTATTTT. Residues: CASSFPTSGYTQYF.

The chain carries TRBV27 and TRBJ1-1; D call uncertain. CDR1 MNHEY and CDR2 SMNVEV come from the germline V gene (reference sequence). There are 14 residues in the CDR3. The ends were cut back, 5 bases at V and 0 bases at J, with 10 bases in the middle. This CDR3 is CASSMFRMNTEAFF. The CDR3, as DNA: TGTGCCAGCAGTATGTTCAGAATGAACACTGAAGCTTTCTTT.

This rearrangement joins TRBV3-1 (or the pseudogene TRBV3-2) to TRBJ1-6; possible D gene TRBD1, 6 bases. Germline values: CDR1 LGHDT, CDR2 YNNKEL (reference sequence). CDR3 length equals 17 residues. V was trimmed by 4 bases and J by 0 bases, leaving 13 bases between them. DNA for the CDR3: TGTGCCAGCAGCCGCAAGGACAGCAGCTCCTATAATTCACCCCTCCACTTT. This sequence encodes CASSRKDSSSYNSPLHF.

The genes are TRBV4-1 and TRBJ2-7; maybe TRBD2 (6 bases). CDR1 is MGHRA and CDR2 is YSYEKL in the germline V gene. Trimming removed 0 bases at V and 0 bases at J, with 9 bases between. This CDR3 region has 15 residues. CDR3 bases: TGCGCCAGCAGCCAAGATAGGAGGGTCTCCTACGAGCAGTACTTC. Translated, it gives CASSQDRRVSYEQYF.

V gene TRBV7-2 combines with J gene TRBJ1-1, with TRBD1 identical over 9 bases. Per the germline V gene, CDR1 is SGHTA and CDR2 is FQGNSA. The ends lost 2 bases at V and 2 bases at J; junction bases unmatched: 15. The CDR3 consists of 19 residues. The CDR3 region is CASSLLRSEDRGRNTEAFF. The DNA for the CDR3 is TGTGCCAGCAGCTTACTCCGGTCCGAGGACAGGGGAAGAAACACTGAAGCTTTCTTT.

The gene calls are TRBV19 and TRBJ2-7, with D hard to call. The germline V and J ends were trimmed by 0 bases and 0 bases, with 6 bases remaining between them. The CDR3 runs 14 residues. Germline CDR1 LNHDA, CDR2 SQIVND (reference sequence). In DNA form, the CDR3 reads TGTGCCAGTAGTATAGATTTAAACTCCTACGAGCAGTACTTC. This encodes CASSIDLNSYEQYF.

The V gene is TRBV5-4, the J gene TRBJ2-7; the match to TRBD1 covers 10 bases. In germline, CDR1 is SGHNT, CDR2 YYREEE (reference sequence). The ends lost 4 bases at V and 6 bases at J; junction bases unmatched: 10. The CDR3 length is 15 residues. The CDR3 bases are TGTGCCAGCAGCCCGCGGACAGGGGGGTCGGGCGAGCAGTACTTC. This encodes CASSPRTGGSGEQYF. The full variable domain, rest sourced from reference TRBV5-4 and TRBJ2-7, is ETGVTQSPTHLIKTRGQQVTLRCSSQSGHNTVSWYQQALGQGPQFIFQYYREEENGRGNFPPRFSGLQFPNYSSELNVNALELDDSALYLCASSPRTGGSGEQYFGPGTRLTVT.

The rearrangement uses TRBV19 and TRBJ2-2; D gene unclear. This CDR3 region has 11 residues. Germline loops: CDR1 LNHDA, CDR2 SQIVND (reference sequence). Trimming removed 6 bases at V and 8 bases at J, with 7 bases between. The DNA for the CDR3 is TGTGCCAGTAGCCGGTCGGGGGAGCTGTTTTTT. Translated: CASSRSGELFF. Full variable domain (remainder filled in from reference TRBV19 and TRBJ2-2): DGGITQSPKYLFRKEGQNVTLSCEQNLNHDAMYWYRQDPGQGLRLIYYSQIVNDFQKGDIAEGYSVSREKKESFPLTVTSAQKNPTAFYLCASSRSGELFFGEGSRLTVL.

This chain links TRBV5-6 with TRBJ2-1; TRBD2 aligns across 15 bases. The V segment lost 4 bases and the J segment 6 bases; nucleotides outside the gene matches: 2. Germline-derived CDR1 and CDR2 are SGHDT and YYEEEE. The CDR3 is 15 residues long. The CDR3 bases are TGTGCCAGCAGCGGGACTAGCGGGAGGTTCAATGAGCAGTTCTTC. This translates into CASSGTSGRFNEQFF.

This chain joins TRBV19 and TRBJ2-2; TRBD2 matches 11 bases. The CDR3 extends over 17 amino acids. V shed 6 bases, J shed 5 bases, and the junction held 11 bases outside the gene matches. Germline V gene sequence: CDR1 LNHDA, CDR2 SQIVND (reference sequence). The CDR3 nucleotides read TGTGCCAGTAGCTCACCCCGACTAGCGGGACTTACCGGGGAGCTGTTTTTT. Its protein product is CASSSPRLAGLTGELFF.